The 21 T cell receptor beta chains below were found in one sample sequenced in a study of blood T cell repertoires in COVID-19. Here immunoSEQ multiplex PCR was the method, and the copy in TCRdb shows in-frame clones only, minus some. Of more than 110,000 clones in the sample, about 87% are singletons; the top ten hold roughly 9.6%. Sequenced: peripheral blood. These receptors originate from a woman older than 75 with acute or convalescent COVID-19.

The CDR3 DNA reads as TGTGCCAGCAGCGTAGACGTGGATCACAGGGGGTATGGCTACACCTTC. Residues: CASSVDVDHRGYGYTF. The chain uses TRBV9 and TRBJ1-2, with 8 bases matching TRBD1. CDR1 is SGDLS and CDR2 is YYNGEE in the germline V gene. V was clipped by 0 bases and J by 5 bases; unmatched bases: 9. The CDR3 covers 16 residues.

The chain combines TRBV7-2 with TRBJ1-2, with D tentatively TRBD1 (6 bases). The CDR3 runs to 15 residues. Germline V lookup: CDR1 SGHTA, CDR2 FQGNSA. V was shortened by 4 bases and J by 5 bases, with 17 bases between the two germline ends. CDR3 DNA sequence: TGTGCCAGCAGCTCACAGACTGGACAGCCTTATGGCTACACCTTC. It is translated as CASSSQTGQPYGYTF. The whole variable domain, remainder taken from reference TRBV7-2 and TRBJ1-2, is GAGVSQSPSNKVTEKGKDVELRCDPISGHTALYWYRQSLGQGLEFLIYFQGNSAPDKSGLPSDRFSAERTGGSVSTLTIQRTQQEDSAVYLCASSSQTGQPYGYTFGSGTRLTVV.

The chain employs TRBV4-3 and TRBJ1-6; D unclear. The germline V gene encodes CDR1 LGHNA and CDR2 YSLEER. V was clipped by 1 base and J by 7 bases, with 11 bases between them. This CDR3 is 15 amino acids long. The CDR3 sequence: CASSQVEGINSPLHF. DNA for the CDR3: TGCGCCAGCAGCCAAGTCGAGGGCATCAATTCACCCCTCCACTTT.

The chain recombines TRBV12-5 with TRBJ1-5, with TRBD1 matching over 10 bases. V lost 4 bases and J lost 5; bases outside the gene matches: 2. This CDR3 region has 14 residues. The germline CDR1 and CDR2 sequences are LGHNT and FRNRAP. CDR3 protein: CASGSGQGYQPQHF. The CDR3 DNA sequence: TGTGCTAGTGGTTCGGGACAGGGGTATCAGCCCCAGCATTTT.

As DNA, the CDR3 is TGTGCCAGCAGCCTCGCCAGGGGATGGACTGAAGCTTTCTTT. The encoded protein is CASSLARGWTEAFF. This chain connects TRBV7-2 to TRBJ1-1, with D possibly matching TRBD1 (6 bases). V lost 5 bases and J 5 bases, leaving 15 bases between the germline ends. The CDR3 extends over 14 amino acids. Looked up from germline, CDR1 is SGHTA and CDR2 is FQGNSA.

The chain employs TRBV11-2 and TRBJ1-1; 12 bases align to TRBD1. The J segment lost 4 bases and the V segment lost 4 bases, leaving 13 bases of the junction unmatched. CDR1 and CDR2 from the germline V gene are SGHAT and FQNNGV. CDR3 size: 18 residues. CDR3 coding DNA: TGTGCCAGCAGCTATACCCTCGGGACAGGGGGCAGGAGCACTGAAGCTTTCTTT. It yields the protein CASSYTLGTGGRSTEAFF.

This clone was seen a few times. The chain employs TRBV7-9 and TRBJ2-7, with unresolved D. Trimming removed 1 base at V and 1 base at J, with 14 bases between. Germline lookup yields CDR1 SEHNR and CDR2 FQNEAQ (reference sequence). The length of the CDR3 is 16 residues. Here the CDR3 reads CASSLVSGTGSYEQYF. The CDR3 DNA follows: TGTGCCAGCAGCTTAGTATCAGGTACTGGATCCTACGAGCAGTACTTC.

The DNA for the CDR3 is TGTGCCAGCAGCCAAGATCGAACAGGGGCCCTGCGGACCCAGTACTTC. It specifies CASSQDRTGALRTQYF. The rearrangement uses TRBV3-1 (or the pseudogene TRBV3-2) and TRBJ2-5; 7 positions match TRBD1. The V and J ends lost 0 bases and 7 bases, in that order; junction bases with no gene match: 11. Germline-derived CDR1 and CDR2 are LGHDT and YNNKEL (reference sequence). The CDR3 has 16 residues.

Details on this clone: At one end the junction does not follow the germline gene, possibly because of a read error. The rearrangement joins TRBV7-7 to TRBJ2-2, with D possibly TRBD2 on 5 matching bases. The CDR3 consists of 14 residues. Germline CDR1 reads SSHAT; CDR2 reads FNYEAQ (reference sequence). CDR3 loop: CASSLVAQTGELFF. CDR3 bases: TGTGCTAGCAGCTTAGTAGCGCAAACCGGGGAGCTGTTTTTT.

The chain employs TRBV19 and TRBJ2-7, with 12 bases fitting TRBD2. Germline V gene data show CDR1 as LNHDA and CDR2 as SQIVND (reference sequence). V shed 5 bases and J 0 bases; nucleotides not matched to a gene: 14. The CDR3 has 19 amino acids. CDR3 in amino acids: CASSLRVPGTSGSSYEQYF. In nucleotides, the CDR3 is TGTGCCAGTAGTCTCCGGGTACCCGGGACTAGCGGGTCCTCCTACGAGCAGTACTTC.

The chain couples TRBV20-1 to TRBJ1-4; no clear D. V lost 3 bases and J lost 8, with 13 bases in between. Germline V gene sequence: CDR1 DFQATT, CDR2 SNEGSKA (reference sequence). The CDR3 is made up of 13 amino acids. The CDR3 DNA follows: TGCAGTGCTAGTCCGTCCCGAGTGGAAAAACTGTTTTTT. This translates into CSASPSRVEKLFF.

The rearrangement links TRBV7-8 to TRBJ1-5; no firm D call. CDR3 length: 12 amino acids. Germline V CDR1 and CDR2: SGHVS, FQNEAQ. Trimming removed 5 bases from V and 4 bases from J, with 6 bases in between. The CDR3 sequence: CASSEGNQPQHF. CDR3 coding DNA: TGTGCCAGCAGCGAGGGAAATCAGCCCCAGCATTTT.

The chain recombines TRBV7-2 with TRBJ1-2; 8 positions match TRBD1. The CDR3 length is 14 residues. CDR1 is SGHTA and CDR2 is FQGNSA in the germline V gene. Unmatched junction bases numbered 3, after V lost 3 bases and J lost 3 bases. In DNA, the CDR3 is TGTGCCAGCAGCTTTTCAGGGGGCGACTATGGCTACACCTTC. Its protein product is CASSFSGGDYGYTF.

J is TRBJ1-1 and V is TRBV3-1 (or the pseudogene TRBV3-2), with unresolved D. The germline V gene has CDR1 LGHDT and CDR2 YNNKEL (reference sequence). With 8 bases removed from V and 5 bases from J, the gap between germline ends came to 12 bases. The CDR3 covers 12 residues. CDR3 sequence reads: CASSGPGTEAFF. DNA of the CDR3: TGTGCCAGCTCTGGGCCGGGGACTGAAGCTTTCTTT.

This clone has only one observation. J is TRBJ1-5 and V is TRBV2, with a tentative D call TRBD1 (5 bases). V lost 3 bases, J lost 5 bases, and 11 bases lay in between. The germline V gene encodes CDR1 SNHLY and CDR2 FYNNEI. The CDR3 loop spans 14 amino acids. CDR3: CASSERWGDQPQHF. In DNA form, the CDR3 reads TGTGCCAGCAGTGAGAGATGGGGGGATCAGCCCCAGCATTTT. Filled out from reference TRBV2 and TRBJ1-5, the complete variable domain reads EPEVTQTPSHQVTQMGQEVILRCVPISNHLYFYWYRQILGQKVEFLVSFYNNEISEKSEIFDDQFSVERPDGSNFTLKIRSTKLEDSAMYFCASSERWGDQPQHFGDGTRLSIL.

The chain joins TRBV5-4 to TRBJ2-2; D is possibly TRBD2 (7 bases). Looked up from germline, CDR1 is SGHNT and CDR2 is YYREEE (reference sequence). Between the trimmed V and J ends, which lost 4 bases and 7 bases, there was a span of 14 bases. There are 14 residues in the CDR3. CDR3 nucleotide sequence: TGTGCCAGCAGCAGGGACGGGGGGCACGGGGAGCTGTTTTTT. As protein: CASSRDGGHGELFF.

The chain recombines TRBV6-5 with TRBJ2-7; 9 bases match TRBD2. The CDR3 spans 15 residues. V was pared by 6 bases and J by 2 bases, with 8 bases of the junction left unmatched. CDR1 is MNHEY and CDR2 is SVGAGI in the germline V gene. For the CDR3, the DNA is TGTGCCAGCAGCCAAAGCGGCGGGGGGGCCTACGAGCAGTACTTC. Amino acids: CASSQSGGGAYEQYF.

The chain joins TRBV2 to TRBJ1-3, with 8 bases fitting TRBD1. CDR3 length: 15 residues. The trim removed 6 bases at V and 4 bases at J, leaving 8 bases unmatched. Germline V gene lookup returns CDR1 SNHLY and CDR2 FYNNEI. CDR3 nucleotide sequence: TGTGCCAGCAGCCCAGGACAGGGATGGGGAAACACCATATATTTT. This encodes CASSPGQGWGNTIYF.

The rearrangement links TRBV2 to TRBJ1-1; 7 bases agree with TRBD1. Per germline, CDR1 SNHLY and CDR2 FYNNEI. This CDR3 has 11 amino acids. Losses at the gene ends were 4 bases for V and 8 bases for J; bases not matched to a gene: 1. The CDR3 protein is CASSVDREAFF. CDR3 nucleotide sequence: TGTGCCAGCAGTGTGGACAGGGAAGCTTTCTTT.

V usage is TRBV7-2 and J usage is TRBJ2-7, with D perhaps TRBD1 (6 bases). Germline values: CDR1 SGHTA, CDR2 FQGNSA. V lost 1 base to trimming and J lost 5 bases, with 15 bases between them. This CDR3 has 15 amino acids. CDR3 protein: CASSLGYRVRNEQYF. CDR3 nucleotides: TGTGCCAGCAGCTTAGGCTACAGGGTAAGGAACGAGCAGTACTTC.

This chain links TRBV7-3 with TRBJ2-1; TRBD1 matches 8 bases. V shed 2 bases and J 3 bases; nucleotides not matched to a gene: 3. Germline CDR1 is SGHTA and CDR2 is FQGTGA. The CDR3 is 15 residues long. As DNA, the CDR3 is TGTGCCAGCAGCTTATGGGGACAGGACTACAATGAGCAGTTCTTC. Protein: CASSLWGQDYNEQFF.